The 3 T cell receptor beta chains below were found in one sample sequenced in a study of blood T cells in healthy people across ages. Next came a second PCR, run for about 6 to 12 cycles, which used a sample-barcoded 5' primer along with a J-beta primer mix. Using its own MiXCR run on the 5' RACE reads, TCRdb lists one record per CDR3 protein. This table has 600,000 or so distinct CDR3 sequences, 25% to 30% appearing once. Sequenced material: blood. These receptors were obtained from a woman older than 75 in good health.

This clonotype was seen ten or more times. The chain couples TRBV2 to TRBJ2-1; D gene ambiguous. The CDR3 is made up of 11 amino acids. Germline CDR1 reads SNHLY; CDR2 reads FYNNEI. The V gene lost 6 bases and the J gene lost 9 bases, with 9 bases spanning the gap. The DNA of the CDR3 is TGTGCCAGCAGGGGGTTAGCTGAGCAGTTCTTC. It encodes CASRGLAEQFF.

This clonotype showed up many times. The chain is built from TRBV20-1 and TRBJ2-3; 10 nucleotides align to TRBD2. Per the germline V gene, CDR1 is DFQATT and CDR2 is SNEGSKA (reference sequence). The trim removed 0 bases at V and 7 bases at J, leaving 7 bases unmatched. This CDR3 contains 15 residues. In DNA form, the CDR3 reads TGCAGTGCTAGAGAAAGCGGGGGGGCCAGGTATACGCAGTATTTT. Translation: CSARESGGARYTQYF.

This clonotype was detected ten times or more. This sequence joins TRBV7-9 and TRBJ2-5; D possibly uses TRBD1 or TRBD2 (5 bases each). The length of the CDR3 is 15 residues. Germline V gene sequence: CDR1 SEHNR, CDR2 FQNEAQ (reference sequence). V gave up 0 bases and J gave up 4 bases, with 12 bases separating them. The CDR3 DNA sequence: TGTGCCAGCAGCTTAGCGCACGAGGGGCTAGAGACCCAGTACTTC. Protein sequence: CASSLAHEGLETQYF.